A selection of T cell receptor beta chains follows, all from one sample in a study of Graves' ophthalmopathy and Graves' hyperthyroidism. TCRdb analysed the multiplex PCR reads with MiXCR anew, one entry per CDR3 protein. The repertoire holds some 360,000 distinct CDR3 sequences, roughly 15% seen once, with 2% to 3% in the top ten. What was sequenced was peripheral blood. The receptors derive from an adult woman with stable Graves' hyperthyroidism. Both conserved end residues are part of each CDR3. A D gene is named only where the DNA matches it firmly. Size values are once, few and many counts, or a class for expanded clones, and some rows have none.

v_call,d_call,clone_size,j_call,cdr3_aa,cdr3_nt
TRBV4-3,TRBD1,many,TRBJ1-2,CASSQGGQGGYGYTF,TGCGCCAGCAGCCAAGGTGGACAGGGGGGCTATGGCTACACCTTC
TRBV6-5,NA,many,TRBJ2-7,CASSQGMGLSIYEQYF,TGTGCCAGCAGCCAAGGGATGGGGCTCTCCATCTACGAGCAGTACTTC
TRBV20-1,TRBD2,NA,TRBJ2-5,CSARLAGGPVVETQYF,TGCAGTGCCAGACTAGCGGGAGGGCCGGTCGTGGAGACCCAGTACTTC
TRBV7-2,NA,many,TRBJ2-6,CASSPGTTGANVLTF,TGTGCCAGCAGCCCCGGGACCACTGGGGCCAACGTCCTGACTTTC
TRBV12-3/TRBV12-4,NA,many,TRBJ1-2,CASSLRSPYGYTF,TGTGCCAGCAGTTTACGTTCCCCGTATGGCTACACCTTC
TRBV6-1,NA,many,TRBJ2-5,CATRLVRRETQYF,TGTGCCACTCGTCTAGTAAGGCGAGAGACCCAGTACTTC
TRBV10-3,NA,many,TRBJ1-2,CAISESVRTNYGYTF,TGTGCCATCAGTGAGTCTGTCAGAACCAACTATGGCTACACCTTC
TRBV19,NA,many,TRBJ1-2,CASSMNGGAVNYGYTF,TGTGCCAGTAGTATGAACGGCGGAGCGGTTAACTATGGCTACACCTTC
TRBV6-2/TRBV6-3,NA,NA,TRBJ1-1,CASSDPARGAFF,TGTGCCAGCAGTGACCCGGCGAGGGGGGCTTTCTTT
TRBV14,NA,many,TRBJ2-5,CASSQDTSGAPRDQYF,TGTGCCAGCAGCCAAGATACGTCAGGGGCACCACGGGACCAGTACTTC
TRBV27,NA,many,TRBJ1-1,CASSVDLSTEAFF,TGTGCCAGCAGCGTGGACCTGAGCACTGAAGCTTTCTTT
TRBV14,NA,many,TRBJ1-1,CASSPRRVNTEAFF,TGTGCCAGCAGCCCGCGGCGGGTGAACACTGAAGCTTTCTTT
TRBV27,NA,many,TRBJ1-1,CASSLRRQAEAFF,TGTGCCAGCAGTTTACGTCGACAGGCTGAAGCTTTCTTT
TRBV5-1,NA,many,TRBJ1-1,CASSVAGANTEAFF,TGCGCCAGCAGCGTGGCGGGGGCGAACACTGAAGCTTTCTTT
TRBV6-4,NA,many,TRBJ2-2,CARQAPNTGELFF,TGTGCCAGGCAGGCCCCGAACACCGGGGAGCTGTTTTTT
TRBV4-3,TRBD1,NA,TRBJ1-1,CASSQVGPIGGTEAFF,TGCGCCAGCAGCCAAGTGGGCCCTATAGGGGGCACAGAAGCTTTCTTT
TRBV2,NA,many,TRBJ1-1,CASTQPGAPSTEAFF,TGTGCCAGCACCCAACCCGGGGCCCCGAGCACTGAAGCTTTCTTT